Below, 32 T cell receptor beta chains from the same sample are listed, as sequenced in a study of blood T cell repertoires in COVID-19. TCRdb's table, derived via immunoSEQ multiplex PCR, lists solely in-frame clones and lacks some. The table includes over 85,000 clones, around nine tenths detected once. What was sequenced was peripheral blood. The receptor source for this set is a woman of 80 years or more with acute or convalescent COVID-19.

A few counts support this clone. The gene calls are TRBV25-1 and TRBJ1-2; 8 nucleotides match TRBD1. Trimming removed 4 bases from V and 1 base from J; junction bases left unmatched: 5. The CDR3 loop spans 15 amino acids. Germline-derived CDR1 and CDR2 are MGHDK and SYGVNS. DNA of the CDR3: TGTGCCAGCAGTGGCCAGGGGGCGCATAACTATGGCTACACCTTC. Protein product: CASSGQGAHNYGYTF.

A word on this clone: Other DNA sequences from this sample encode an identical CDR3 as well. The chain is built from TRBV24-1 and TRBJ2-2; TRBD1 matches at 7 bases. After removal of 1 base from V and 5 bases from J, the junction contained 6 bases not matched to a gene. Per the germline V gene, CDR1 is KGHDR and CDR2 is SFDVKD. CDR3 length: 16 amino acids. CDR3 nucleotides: TGTGCCACCAGTGATTTAAAGGGGGCGCGGACCGGGGAGCTGTTTTTT. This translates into CATSDLKGARTGELFF.

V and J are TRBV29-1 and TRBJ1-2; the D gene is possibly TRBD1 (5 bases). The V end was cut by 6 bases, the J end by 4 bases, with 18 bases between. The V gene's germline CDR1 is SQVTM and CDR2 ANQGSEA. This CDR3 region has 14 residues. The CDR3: CSVVTQGNGYGYTF. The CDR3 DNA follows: TGCAGCGTGGTAACTCAGGGTAACGGCTATGGCTACACCTTC.

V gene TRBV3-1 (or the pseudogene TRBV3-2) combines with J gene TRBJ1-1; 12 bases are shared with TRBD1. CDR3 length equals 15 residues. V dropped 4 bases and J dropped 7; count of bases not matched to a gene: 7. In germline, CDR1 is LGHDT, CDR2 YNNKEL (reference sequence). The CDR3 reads CASSRGDRGQVEAFF. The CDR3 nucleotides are TGTGCCAGCAGCCGAGGGGACAGGGGGCAAGTTGAAGCTTTCTTT.

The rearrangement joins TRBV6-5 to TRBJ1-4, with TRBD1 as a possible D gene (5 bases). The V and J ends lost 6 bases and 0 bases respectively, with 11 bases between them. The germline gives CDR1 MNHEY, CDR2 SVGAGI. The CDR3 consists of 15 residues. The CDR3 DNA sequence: TGTGCCAGCAGCGTTACAGGAGCAACTAATGAAAAACTGTTTTTT. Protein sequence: CASSVTGATNEKLFF.

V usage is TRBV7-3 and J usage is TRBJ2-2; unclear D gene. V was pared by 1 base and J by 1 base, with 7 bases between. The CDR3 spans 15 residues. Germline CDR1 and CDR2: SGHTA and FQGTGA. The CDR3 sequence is CASSLRHLNTGELFF. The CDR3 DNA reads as TGTGCCAGCAGCTTAAGACACTTGAACACCGGGGAGCTGTTTTTT.

DNA for the CDR3: TGTGCCACCAGTGGTGGGGAGGGCCCGATGAGGGAGCAGTACTTC. Amino acid sequence: CATSGGEGPMREQYF. This chain joins TRBV24-1 and TRBJ2-7, with 7 bases aligning to TRBD2. The CDR3 covers 15 residues. Germline V gene data show CDR1 as KGHDR and CDR2 as SFDVKD. J gave up 7 bases and V 5 bases, and 13 bases lay outside the gene matches.

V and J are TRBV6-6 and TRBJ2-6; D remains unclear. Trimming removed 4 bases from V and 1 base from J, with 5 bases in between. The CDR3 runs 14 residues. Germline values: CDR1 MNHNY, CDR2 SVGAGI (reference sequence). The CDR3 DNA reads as TGTGCCAGCAGTTTATTATCTGGGGCCAACGTCCTGACTTTC. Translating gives CASSLLSGANVLTF.

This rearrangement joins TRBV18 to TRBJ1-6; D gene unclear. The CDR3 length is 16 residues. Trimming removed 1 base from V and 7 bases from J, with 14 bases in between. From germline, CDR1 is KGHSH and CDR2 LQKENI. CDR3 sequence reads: CASSPQPLGGNSPLHF. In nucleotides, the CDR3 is TGTGCCAGCTCACCACAACCGCTCGGAGGGAATTCACCCCTCCACTTT.

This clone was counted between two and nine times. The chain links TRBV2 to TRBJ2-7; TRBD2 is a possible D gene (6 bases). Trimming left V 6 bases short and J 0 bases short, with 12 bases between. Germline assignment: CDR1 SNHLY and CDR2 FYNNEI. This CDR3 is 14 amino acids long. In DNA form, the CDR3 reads TGTGCCAGCAGGAAGGGAGGAAGCTCCTACGAGCAGTACTTC. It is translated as CASRKGGSSYEQYF.

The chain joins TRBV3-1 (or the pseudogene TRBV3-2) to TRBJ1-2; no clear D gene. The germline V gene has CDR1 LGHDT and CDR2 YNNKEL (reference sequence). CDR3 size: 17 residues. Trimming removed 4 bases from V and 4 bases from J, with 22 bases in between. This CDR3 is CASSPGRRAVRVYGYTF. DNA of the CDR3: TGTGCCAGCAGCCCCGGCCGGAGGGCGGTACGCGTCTATGGCTACACCTTC.

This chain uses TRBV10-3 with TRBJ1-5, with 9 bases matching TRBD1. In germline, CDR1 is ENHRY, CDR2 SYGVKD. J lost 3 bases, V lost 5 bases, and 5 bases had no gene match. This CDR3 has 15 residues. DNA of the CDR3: TGTGCCATCAGTTCGGGACAGGGCATCAATCAGCCCCAGCATTTT. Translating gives CAISSGQGINQPQHF.

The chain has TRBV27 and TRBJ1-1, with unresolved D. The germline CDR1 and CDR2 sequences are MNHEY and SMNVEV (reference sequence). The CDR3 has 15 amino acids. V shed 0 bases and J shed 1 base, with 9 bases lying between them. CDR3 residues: CASSLSAGKNTEAFF. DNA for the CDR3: TGTGCCAGCAGTTTATCGGCCGGGAAGAACACTGAAGCTTTCTTT.

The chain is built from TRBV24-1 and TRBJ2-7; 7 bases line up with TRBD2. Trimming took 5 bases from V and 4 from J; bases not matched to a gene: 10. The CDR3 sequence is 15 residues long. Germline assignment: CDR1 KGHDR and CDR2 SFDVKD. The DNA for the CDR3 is TGTGCCACCAGTGCCGGGAGGCGGGGCGGATACGAGCAGTACTTC. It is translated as CATSAGRRGGYEQYF.

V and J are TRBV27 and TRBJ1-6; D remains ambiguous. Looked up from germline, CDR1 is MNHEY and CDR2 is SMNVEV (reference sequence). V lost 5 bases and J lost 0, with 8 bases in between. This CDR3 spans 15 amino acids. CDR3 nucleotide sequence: TGTGCCAGCAGTACATACAGCTCCTATAATTCACCCCTCCACTTT. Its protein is CASSTYSSYNSPLHF.

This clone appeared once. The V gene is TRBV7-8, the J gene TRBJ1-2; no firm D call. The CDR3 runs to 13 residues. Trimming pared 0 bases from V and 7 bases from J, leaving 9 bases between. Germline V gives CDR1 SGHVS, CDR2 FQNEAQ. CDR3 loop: CASSLAGGFGYTF. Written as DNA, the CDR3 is TGTGCCAGCAGCTTAGCAGGAGGGTTTGGCTACACCTTC.

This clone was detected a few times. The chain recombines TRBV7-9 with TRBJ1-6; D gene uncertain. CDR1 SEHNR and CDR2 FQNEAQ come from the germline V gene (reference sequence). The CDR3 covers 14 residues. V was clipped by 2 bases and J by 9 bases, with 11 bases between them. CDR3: CASSLSAGSSPLHF. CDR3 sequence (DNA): TGTGCCAGCAGCTTATCCGCCGGGAGTTCACCCCTCCACTTT.

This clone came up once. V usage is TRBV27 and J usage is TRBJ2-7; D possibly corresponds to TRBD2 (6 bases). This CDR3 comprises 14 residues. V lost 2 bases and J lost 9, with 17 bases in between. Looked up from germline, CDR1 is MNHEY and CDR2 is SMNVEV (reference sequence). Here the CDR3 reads CASSLRGGLRSQYF. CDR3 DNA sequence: TGTGCCAGCAGTTTACGGGGAGGTCTAAGGTCGCAGTACTTC.

DNA of the CDR3: TGTGCCATCAGTGACGTAGCAGGGGCCAAAAACATTCAGTACTTC. Translated, it gives CAISDVAGAKNIQYF. The chain recombines TRBV10-3 with TRBJ2-4; a possible D gene is TRBD1 (5 bases). The V gene lost 3 bases and the J gene lost 1 base, with 10 bases spanning the gap. The germline gives CDR1 ENHRY, CDR2 SYGVKD. The CDR3 sequence is 15 residues long.

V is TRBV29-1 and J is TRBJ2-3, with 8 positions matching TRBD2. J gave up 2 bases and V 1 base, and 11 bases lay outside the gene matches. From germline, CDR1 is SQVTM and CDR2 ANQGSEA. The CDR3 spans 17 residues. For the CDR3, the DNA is TGCAGCGTTGAAGGAGTTTGGGCGGGGGGATACACAGATACGCAGTATTTT. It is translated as CSVEGVWAGGYTDTQYF.

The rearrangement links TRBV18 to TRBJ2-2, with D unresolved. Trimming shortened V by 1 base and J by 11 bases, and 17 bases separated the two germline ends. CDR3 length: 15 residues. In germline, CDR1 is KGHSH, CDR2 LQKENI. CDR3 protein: CASSPHLDTSRELFF. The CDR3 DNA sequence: TGTGCCAGCTCACCACACCTCGACACTTCACGAGAGCTGTTTTTT.

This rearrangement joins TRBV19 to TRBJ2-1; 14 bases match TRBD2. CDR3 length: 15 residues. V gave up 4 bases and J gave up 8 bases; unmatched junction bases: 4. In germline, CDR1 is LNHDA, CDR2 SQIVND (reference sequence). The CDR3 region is CASSTTSGGAYEQFF. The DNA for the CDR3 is TGTGCCAGTAGTACGACTAGCGGGGGGGCCTATGAGCAGTTCTTC.

DNA of the CDR3: TGTGTAGGGGGGGATTACGAGCAGTACTTC. Translated: CVGGDYEQYF. The genes are TRBV6-5 and TRBJ2-7; tentative D call: TRBD2 (7 bases). This CDR3 comprises 10 residues. Germline V gene data show CDR1 as MNHEY and CDR2 as SVGAGI.

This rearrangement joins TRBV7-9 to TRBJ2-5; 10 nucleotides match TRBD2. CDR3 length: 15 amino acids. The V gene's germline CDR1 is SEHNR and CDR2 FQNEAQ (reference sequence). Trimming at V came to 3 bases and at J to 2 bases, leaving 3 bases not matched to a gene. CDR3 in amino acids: CASSFGLADQETQYF. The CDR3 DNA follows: TGTGCCAGCAGCTTCGGACTAGCGGATCAAGAGACCCAGTACTTC.

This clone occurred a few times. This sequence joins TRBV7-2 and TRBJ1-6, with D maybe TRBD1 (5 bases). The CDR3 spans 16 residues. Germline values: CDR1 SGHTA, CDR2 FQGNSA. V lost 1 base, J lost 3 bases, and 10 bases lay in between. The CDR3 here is CASSLGQIYYNSPLHF. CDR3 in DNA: TGTGCCAGCAGCTTAGGACAGATATACTATAATTCACCCCTCCACTTT.

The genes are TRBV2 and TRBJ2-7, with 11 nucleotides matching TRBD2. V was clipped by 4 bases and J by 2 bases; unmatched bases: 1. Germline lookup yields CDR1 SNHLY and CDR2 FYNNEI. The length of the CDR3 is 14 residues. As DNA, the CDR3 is TGTGCCAGCAGTGGACTAGCGGGGCCCTACGAGCAGTACTTC. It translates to CASSGLAGPYEQYF.

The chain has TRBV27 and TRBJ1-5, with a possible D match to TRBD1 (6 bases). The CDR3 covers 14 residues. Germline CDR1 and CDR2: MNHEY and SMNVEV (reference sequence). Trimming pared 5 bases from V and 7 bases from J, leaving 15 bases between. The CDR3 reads CASSAEGVPQPQHF. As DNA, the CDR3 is TGTGCCAGCAGTGCTGAGGGGGTACCGCAGCCCCAGCATTTT.

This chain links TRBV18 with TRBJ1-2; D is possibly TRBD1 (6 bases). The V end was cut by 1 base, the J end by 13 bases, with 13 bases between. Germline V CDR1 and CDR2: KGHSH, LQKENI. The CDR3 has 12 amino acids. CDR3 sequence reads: CASSPRAGELTF. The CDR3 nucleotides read TGTGCCAGCTCACCACGGGCAGGGGAGCTCACCTTC.

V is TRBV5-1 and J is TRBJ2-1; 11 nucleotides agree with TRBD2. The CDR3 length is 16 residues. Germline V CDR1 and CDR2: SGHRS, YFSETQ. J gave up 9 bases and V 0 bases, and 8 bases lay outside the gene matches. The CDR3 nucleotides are TGCGCCAGCAGCTTGGCAAGTAGCGGGGGGGCGTCTGAGCAGTTCTTC. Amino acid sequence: CASSLASSGGASEQFF. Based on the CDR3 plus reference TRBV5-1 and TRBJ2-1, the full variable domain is KAGVTQTPRYLIKTRGQQVTLSCSPISGHRSVSWYQQTPGQGLQFLFEYFSETQRNKGNFPGRFSGRQFSNSRSEMNVSTLELGDSALYLCASSLASSGGASEQFFGPGTRLTVL.

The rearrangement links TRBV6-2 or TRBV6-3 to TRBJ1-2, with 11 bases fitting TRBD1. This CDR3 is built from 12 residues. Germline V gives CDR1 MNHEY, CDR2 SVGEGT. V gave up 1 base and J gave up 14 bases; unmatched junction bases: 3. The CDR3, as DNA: TGTGCCAGCAGTTACTTGGGACAGGGGGGAACCTTC. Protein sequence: CASSYLGQGGTF.

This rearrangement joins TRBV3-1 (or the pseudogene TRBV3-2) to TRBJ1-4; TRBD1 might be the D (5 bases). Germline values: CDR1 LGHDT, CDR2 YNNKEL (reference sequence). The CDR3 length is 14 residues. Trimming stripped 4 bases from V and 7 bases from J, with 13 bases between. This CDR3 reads CASSLWDGGEKLFF. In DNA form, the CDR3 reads TGTGCCAGCAGCCTATGGGACGGGGGTGAAAAACTGTTTTTT.

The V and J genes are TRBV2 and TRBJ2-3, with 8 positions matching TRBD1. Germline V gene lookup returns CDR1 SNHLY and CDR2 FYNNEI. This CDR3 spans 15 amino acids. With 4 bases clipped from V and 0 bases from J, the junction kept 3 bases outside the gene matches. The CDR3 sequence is CASSGQGASTDTQYF. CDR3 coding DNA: TGTGCCAGCAGTGGTCAGGGGGCAAGCACAGATACGCAGTATTTT.